The 22 T cell receptor beta chains below were found in one sample sequenced in a study of blood T cell repertoires in COVID-19. Only in-frame clones appear in the TCRdb table, and some are missing; sequencing was by immunoSEQ multiplex PCR. This table holds roughly 200,000 clones, over 80% found once. The sequenced sample consisted of PBMCs or T cells enriched from blood (not recorded which). The source of these receptors is a man aged 18-30 years with acute COVID-19.

The gene calls are TRBV19 and TRBJ2-2; perhaps TRBD2 as D (6 bases). The CDR3 runs 15 residues. V lost 1 base to trimming and J lost 1 base, with 7 bases between them. CDR1 and CDR2 (germline): LNHDA, SQIVND (reference sequence). This CDR3 is CASSIGRGNTGELFF. In DNA form, the CDR3 reads TGTGCCAGTAGTATAGGGAGGGGGAACACCGGGGAGCTGTTTTTT.

The chain recombines TRBV2 with TRBJ2-3; 8 bases line up with TRBD2. Germline V CDR1 and CDR2: SNHLY, FYNNEI. The junction had 6 bases not matched to a gene; V was cut back by 7 bases and J by 0 bases. The length of the CDR3 is 15 residues. CDR3 nucleotide sequence: TGTGCCAGCACCGCCACTAGCGGCAGCACAGATACGCAGTATTTT. Encoded protein: CASTATSGSTDTQYF. Complete variable domain (other parts from reference TRBV2 and TRBJ2-3): EPEVTQTPSHQVTQMGQEVILRCVPISNHLYFYWYRQILGQKVEFLVSFYNNEISEKSEIFDDQFSVERPDGSNFTLKIRSTKLEDSAMYFCASTATSGSTDTQYFGPGTRLTVL.

This clone has just one count. The V gene is TRBV2, the J gene TRBJ2-1; no reliable D call. The CDR3 runs to 12 residues. The V end lost 8 bases, the J end lost 0 bases, and 5 bases lay between the germline ends. The germline gives CDR1 SNHLY, CDR2 FYNNEI. DNA of the CDR3: TGTGCCAGCGGTAGCTCCTACAATGAGCAGTTCTTC. Translating it yields CASGSSYNEQFF.

The genes are TRBV10-1 and TRBJ1-4; 8 bases align to TRBD1. This CDR3 is 16 amino acids long. J gave up 8 bases and V 8 bases, and 16 bases lay outside the gene matches. Germline assignment: CDR1 WNHNN and CDR2 SYGVQD (reference sequence). In DNA form, the CDR3 reads TGCGCCAGCCCGGGCGGTAGCAGGGGGCTTCGCGAAAAACTGTTTTTT. It yields the protein CASPGGSRGLREKLFF.

V usage is TRBV5-4 and J usage is TRBJ1-3; the D is unclear. CDR1 is SGHNT, CDR2 YYREEE, per germline (reference sequence). The CDR3 has 14 amino acids. V was shortened by 2 bases and J by 2 bases, with 8 bases between the two germline ends. The CDR3 is CASSLSITGNTIYF. The CDR3 DNA sequence: TGTGCCAGCAGCTTATCTATCACTGGAAACACCATATATTTT.

The chain recombines TRBV6-2 or TRBV6-3 with TRBJ1-2; D call uncertain. This CDR3 is 11 amino acids long. Trimming shortened V by 2 bases and J by 6 bases, and 4 bases separated the two germline ends. CDR1 and CDR2 from the germline V gene are MNHEY and SVGEGT. The CDR3 DNA is TGTGCCAGCAGTTACCCCGATGGCTACACCTTC. Its translation: CASSYPDGYTF.

The chain uses TRBV28 and TRBJ1-2; the match to TRBD1 covers 7 bases. Germline values: CDR1 MDHEN, CDR2 SYDVKM. This CDR3 has 14 amino acids. The V and J ends lost 2 bases and 7 bases, in that order; junction bases with no gene match: 7. CDR3: CASSLDRESSGYTF. DNA for the CDR3: TGTGCCAGCAGTTTAGACAGGGAGTCGAGTGGCTACACCTTC.

This clone was counted a few times. The J gene is TRBJ2-7, the V gene TRBV9; 7 bases fit TRBD2. Germline V gene lookup returns CDR1 SGDLS and CDR2 YYNGEE. J gave up 6 bases and V 4 bases, and 13 bases lay outside the gene matches. CDR3 length: 15 amino acids. The CDR3 reads CASSTRTSGNSEQYF. The CDR3 DNA is TGTGCCAGCAGCACCCGGACTAGTGGTAATTCCGAGCAGTACTTC.

V gene TRBV7-3 combines with J gene TRBJ2-7, with a weak D call TRBD1 (5 bases). Trimming removed 2 bases from V and 3 bases from J, with 17 bases in between. CDR3 size: 16 residues. The germline CDR1 and CDR2 sequences are SGHTA and FQGTGA. In DNA, the CDR3 is TGTGCCAGCAGCTTATCAGGGCTAATGGGGATCTACGAGCAGTACTTC. It is translated as CASSLSGLMGIYEQYF.

This clone was picked up a small number of times. The chain joins TRBV5-1 to TRBJ2-7; D is unresolved. Per the germline V gene, CDR1 is SGHRS and CDR2 is YFSETQ. V was pared by 2 bases and J by 6 bases, with 15 bases between. The CDR3 extends over 14 amino acids. The CDR3 loop is CASSFASPQREQYF. In nucleotides, the CDR3 is TGCGCCAGCAGCTTCGCCTCCCCCCAGCGCGAGCAGTACTTC.

The rearrangement joins TRBV5-1 to TRBJ2-7, with 7 bases lining up with TRBD2. The V and J ends lost 3 bases and 1 base, in that order; junction bases with no gene match: 4. The CDR3 is 14 amino acids. The germline gives CDR1 SGHRS, CDR2 YFSETQ. CDR3 in DNA: TGCGCCAGCAGCTCTAGCGGTAAATCCTACGAGCAGTACTTC. Translating it yields CASSSSGKSYEQYF.

The rearrangement links TRBV7-9 to TRBJ2-7; D perhaps matches TRBD1 (6 bases). Trimming left V 2 bases short and J 2 bases short, with 13 bases between. Germline lookup yields CDR1 SEHNR and CDR2 FQNEAQ (reference sequence). The CDR3 is made up of 15 amino acids. The CDR3 bases are TGTGCCAGCAGCTTAACCGTACAGGGAGCCTACGAGCAGTACTTC. Its protein product is CASSLTVQGAYEQYF.

The J gene is TRBJ1-3, the V gene TRBV7-6, with D maybe TRBD1 (6 bases). Germline V lookup: CDR1 SGHVS, CDR2 FNYEAQ. This CDR3 is built from 16 residues. V gave up 1 base and J gave up 0 bases, with 10 bases separating them. In DNA form, the CDR3 reads TGTGCCAGCAGCTTAGGATCACAGGGCTCTGGAAACACCATATATTTT. It is translated as CASSLGSQGSGNTIYF.

The chain couples TRBV5-6 to TRBJ2-2; weak D call: TRBD1 (5 bases). V was pared by 0 bases and J by 8 bases, with 14 bases between. Germline assignment: CDR1 SGHDT and CDR2 YYEEEE. The CDR3 extends over 15 amino acids. DNA of the CDR3: TGTGCCAGCAGCTTGGTGCAGGGTGGATCGGGGGAGCTGTTTTTT. It codes for CASSLVQGGSGELFF.

This sequence joins TRBV27 and TRBJ2-7; D might be TRBD2 (6 bases). The CDR3 is 13 residues long. Trimming left V 4 bases short and J 3 bases short, with 10 bases between. Germline CDR1 reads MNHEY; CDR2 reads SMNVEV (reference sequence). The DNA of the CDR3 is TGTGCCAGCAGTTGGGGACTTGGCTACGAGCAGTACTTC. Its protein product is CASSWGLGYEQYF.

V and J are TRBV19 and TRBJ1-2; D is ambiguous. The V and J ends lost 6 bases and 3 bases respectively, with 11 bases between them. CDR3 length: 13 residues. Germline CDR1 is LNHDA and CDR2 is SQIVND (reference sequence). CDR3 bases: TGTGCCAGTAGCGAGGGTATAGACTATGGCTACACCTTC. Protein product: CASSEGIDYGYTF.

The V and J genes are TRBV2 and TRBJ1-2, with D perhaps matching TRBD1 (6 bases). V lost 3 bases and J lost 6, with 11 bases in between. In germline, CDR1 is SNHLY, CDR2 FYNNEI. The CDR3 has 13 amino acids. CDR3 bases: TGTGCCAGCAGTGAGCAGGGGCTCGATGGCTACACCTTC. Its protein is CASSEQGLDGYTF.

V gene TRBV28 combines with J gene TRBJ1-2, with TRBD1 matching over 7 bases. From germline, CDR1 is MDHEN and CDR2 SYDVKM. With V trimmed by 9 bases and J by 4 bases, 8 bases remained unmatched. The CDR3 is 13 residues long. The CDR3, as DNA: TGTGCCAGTGGAGGACAGGCGAGCTATGGCTACACCTTC. It codes for CASGGQASYGYTF.

The chain uses TRBV20-1 and TRBJ1-2; D gene ambiguous. Per germline, CDR1 DFQATT and CDR2 SNEGSKA (reference sequence). There are 11 residues in the CDR3. V was shortened by 7 bases and J by 4 bases, with 10 bases between the two germline ends. The CDR3 region is CSVFSSYGYTF. The CDR3 region has the DNA TGCAGTGTTTTTTCCAGCTATGGCTACACCTTC.

This clone was counted only a few times. The DNA for the CDR3 is TGTGCCTCACAGGGGGGGACTGAAGCTTTCTTT. Translating it yields CASQGGTEAFF. The chain carries TRBV2 and TRBJ1-1; 8 bases are shared with TRBD1. CDR1 is SNHLY and CDR2 is FYNNEI in the germline V gene. The CDR3 consists of 11 residues. Trimming cost V 11 bases and J 5 bases; bases outside gene matches: 4.

The V and J genes are TRBV28 and TRBJ2-2; TRBD2 is a possible D gene (5 bases). Trimming took off 2 bases at V and 4 bases at J, with 11 bases between the two ends. Germline CDR1 is MDHEN and CDR2 is SYDVKM. The CDR3 covers 15 residues. Here the CDR3 reads CASSLRASGTGELFF. In nucleotides, the CDR3 is TGTGCCAGCAGTTTACGAGCGAGCGGCACCGGGGAGCTGTTTTTT.

This chain links TRBV6-5 with TRBJ1-2; TRBD1 agrees at 7 bases. The CDR3 is 12 residues long. Germline V gives CDR1 MNHEY, CDR2 SVGAGI. The V segment lost 5 bases and the J segment 7 bases; nucleotides outside the gene matches: 4. This chain's CDR3 is CASSLRGRGYTF. Written as DNA, the CDR3 is TGTGCCAGCAGTCTAAGGGGGCGTGGCTACACCTTC.